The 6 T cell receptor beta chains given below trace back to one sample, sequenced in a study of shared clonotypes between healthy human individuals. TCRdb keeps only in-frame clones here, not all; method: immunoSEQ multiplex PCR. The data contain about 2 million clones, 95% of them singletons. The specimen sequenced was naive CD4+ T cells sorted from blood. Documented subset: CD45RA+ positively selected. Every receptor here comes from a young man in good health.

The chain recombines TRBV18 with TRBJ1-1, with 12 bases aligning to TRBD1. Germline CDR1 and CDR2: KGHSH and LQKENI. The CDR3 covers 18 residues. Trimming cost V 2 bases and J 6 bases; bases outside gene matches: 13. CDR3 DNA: TGTGCCAGCTCACCAGGAATAGCGGGACAGGGGGCAAACGCTGAAGCTTTCTTT. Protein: CASSPGIAGQGANAEAFF. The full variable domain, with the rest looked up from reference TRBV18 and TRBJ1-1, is NAGVMQNPRHLVRRRGQEARLRCSPMKGHSHVYWYRQLPEEGLKFMVYLQKENIIDESGMPKERFSAEFPKEGPSILRIQQVVRGDSAAYFCASSPGIAGQGANAEAFFGQGTRLTVV.

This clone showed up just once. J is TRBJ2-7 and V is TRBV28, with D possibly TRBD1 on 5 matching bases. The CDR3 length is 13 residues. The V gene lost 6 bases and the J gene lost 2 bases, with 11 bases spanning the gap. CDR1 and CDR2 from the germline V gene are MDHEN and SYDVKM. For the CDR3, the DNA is TGTGCCAGCAGCAAGGGGCTGCCCTACGAGCAGTACTTC. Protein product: CASSKGLPYEQYF.

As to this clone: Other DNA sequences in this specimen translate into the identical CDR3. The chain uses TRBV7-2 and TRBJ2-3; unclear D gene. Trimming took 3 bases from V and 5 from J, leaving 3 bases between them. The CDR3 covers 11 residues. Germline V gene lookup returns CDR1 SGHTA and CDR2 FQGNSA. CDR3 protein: CASSLIDTQYF. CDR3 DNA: TGTGCCAGCAGCTTGATAGATACGCAGTATTTT.

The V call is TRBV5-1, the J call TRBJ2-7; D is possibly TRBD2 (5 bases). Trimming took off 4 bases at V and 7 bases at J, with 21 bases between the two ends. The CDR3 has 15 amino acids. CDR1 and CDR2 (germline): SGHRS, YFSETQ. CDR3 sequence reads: CASSDPGNGPYEQYF. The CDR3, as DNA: TGCGCCAGCAGCGACCCCGGGAACGGGCCATATGAGCAGTACTTC.

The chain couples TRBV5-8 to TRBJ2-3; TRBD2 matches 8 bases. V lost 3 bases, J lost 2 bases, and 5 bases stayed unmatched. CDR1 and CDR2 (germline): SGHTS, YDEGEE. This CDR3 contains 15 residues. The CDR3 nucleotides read TGTGCCAGCAGCTCGGGACTAGGGCTCACAGATACGCAGTATTTT. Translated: CASSSGLGLTDTQYF.

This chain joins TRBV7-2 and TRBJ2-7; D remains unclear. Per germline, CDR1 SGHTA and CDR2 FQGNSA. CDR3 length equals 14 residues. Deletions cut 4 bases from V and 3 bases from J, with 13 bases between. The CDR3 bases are TGTGCCAGCAGCTCACCGATGGGGAACTACGAGCAGTACTTC. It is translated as CASSSPMGNYEQYF.